The T cell receptor (beta chain) under discussion was sequenced for a study of blood T cell repertoires in COVID-19. Background on the study: The analysed material was cDNA or gDNA that came from T cells, B-cell-depleted T cells, or PBMCs.

As handled by the study authors: Nucleated cell number was recorded as an estimate derived from reference gene primer amplification. The repertoire was sequenced with immunoSEQ multiplex PCR; TCRdb's copy has only in-frame clones and lacks some. V, J and clone size were drawn from that table, and D and trimming were deduced from the DNA. This sample yields around 260,000 clones, of which around 90% are seen a single time; roughly 1.1% belongs to the top ten. In Cohort 3, a recovered donor had either two negative PCRs, clearance, or symptom resolution. Germline lookup yields CDR1 SNHLY and CDR2 FYNNEI. Trimming removed 7 bases from V and 0 bases from J, with 10 bases in between. The CDR3 loop spans 14 amino acids.

The receptor's source is a woman in her twenties or thirties who had recovered from COVID-19. Sequenced sample: PBMCs or T cells enriched from blood (not recorded which). This rearrangement joins TRBV2 to TRBJ1-5; possibly TRBD1 for D (5 bases). CDR3 sequence (DNA): TGTGCCAGCAAATTCAGGGATAGCAATCAGCCCCAGCATTTT. This sequence encodes CASKFRDSNQPQHF. The variable domain in full, with the rest retrieved from reference TRBV2 and TRBJ1-5, is EPEVTQTPSHQVTQMGQEVILRCVPISNHLYFYWYRQILGQKVEFLVSFYNNEISEKSEIFDDQFSVERPDGSNFTLKIRSTKLEDSAMYFCASKFRDSNQPQHFGDGTRLSIL.